This TCR beta chain came from a study of early T cells in non-severe SARS-CoV-2 infection. Study conclusions and caveats: Matching with VDJdb favored anti-spike CD8 responses (missing private and CD4 specificities).

Researchers tagged individual cDNA molecules with unique molecular identifiers. Each CDR3 protein gets one entry after TCRdb re-called the 5' RACE reads with MiXCR. The sample holds 45,000 to 70,000 distinct CDR3 sequences; around 7.7% are singletons and the top ten take about 10%. V was pared by 0 bases and J by 12 bases, with 14 bases between. The CDR3 spans 13 residues. Germline values: CDR1 SGDLS, CDR2 YYNGEE. This clonotype has only a few counts. Antigen: not known. Sequencing used whole blood, obtained at baseline. V gene TRBV9 combines with J gene TRBJ2-3; D is possibly TRBD1 or TRBD2 (5 bases each). The receptor's source is an adult who was a healthcare worker with PCR-confirmed SARS-CoV-2 infection or an uninfected control (not recorded which). CDR3 sequence: CASSVVGDGVQYF. As DNA, the CDR3 is TGTGCCAGCAGCGTAGTAGGGGACGGGGTACAGTATTTT.